Sequencing of this TCR beta chain was carried out in a study of control samples from healthy donors and cancer patients (dated by TCRdb to 2019 to 2021). The CDR3 covers 15 residues, taking in both the cysteine and the phenylalanine. Just CDR3 DNA is preserved here, 45 bases in frame from base 1. Per the germline V gene (reference sequence), LNHDA is the CDR1 and SQIVND is the CDR2. V trim: 7 bases; J trim: 9 bases; unmatched bases: 14. Libraries were prepared through the immunoSEQ multiplex PCR assay. The source is immuneACCESS, and TCRdb retained only in-frame sequences with V and J called. Part of the clones is not carried over; for the studies checked, unresolved V genes explain less than half of this, and the remainder is unexplained. This sample gives 150,000 or so clones in total; over 90% of them show up just once. 13% to 15% of the sample comes from the top ten. Concerning this clone itself: This receptor's antigen is unknown. No qualities accompany the bases; no much larger clone lies one base away.

Source material: PBMCs. The TCR sequence derives from a man aged 55 to 70 with colorectal cancer. The sequence is built from TRBV19 and TRBJ1-5; 8 middle bases align to TRBD1. The DNA sequence is given as TGTGCCAGTACTCAAGGGACAGGCGCGGTGAGGCCCCAGCATTTT. The translation is CASTQGTGAVRPQHF.